Listed below are T cell receptor beta chains from one sample, sequenced in a study of cytomegalovirus exposure and HLA in healthy donors. Sequenced by immunoSEQ multiplex PCR; TCRdb stores in-frame clones only, minus some. The sample has over 120,000 clones, around a tenth seen once. Sequencing was carried out using PBMCs. These receptors were taken from a man in his forties or fifties in good health and CMV-seronegative. CDR3s include the opening cysteine and the closing phenylalanine or tryptophan. D genes are given only for firm matches. The size field is filled for only some rows; it gives once, few, many or a size class.

CDR3aa | CDR3nt | v_gene | len | d_gene | j_gene | abundance
CASSFDLSGDSPLHF | TGTGCCAGCAGCTTTGACTTAAGCGGCGATTCACCCCTCCACTTT | TRBV5-6 | 15 | . | TRBJ1-6 | few
CASSLRGAYEQYF | TGTGCCAGCAGCTTACGGGGGGCCTACGAGCAGTACTTC | TRBV7-8 | 13 | TRBD2 | TRBJ2-7 | .
CASSLAIAGASNTEAFF | TGTGCCAGCAGCTTAGCGATTGCGGGGGCTTCGAACACTGAAGCTTTCTTT | TRBV7-6 | 17 | . | TRBJ1-1 | .
CAWAHPTGLGEKLFF | TGTGCCTGGGCACATCCGACAGGGTTAGGAGAAAAACTGTTTTTT | TRBV30 | 15 | TRBD1 | TRBJ1-4 | few
CASRYDSAYEQYF | TGTGCCAGCAGATACGACTCAGCCTACGAGCAGTACTTC | TRBV25-1 | 13 | . | TRBJ2-7 | .
CASSPRAGGHGYTF | TGTGCCAGCAGTCCAAGGGCAGGGGGCCATGGCTACACCTTC | TRBV27 | 14 | TRBD1 | TRBJ1-2 | .
CATSRDTGAYEQYF | TGTGCCACCAGCAGAGATACGGGGGCCTACGAGCAGTACTTC | TRBV15 | 14 | . | TRBJ2-7 | .
CASRDSSNYGYTF | TGTGCCAGCCGGGACAGTTCTAACTATGGCTACACCTTC | TRBV28 | 13 | TRBD1 | TRBJ1-2 | .
CASSQVRQGNSNQPQHF | TGTGCCAGCAGCCAAGTTAGACAGGGGAATAGCAATCAGCCCCAGCATTTT | TRBV4-2 | 17 | TRBD1 | TRBJ1-5 | few
CASSLSGRNYGYTF | TGTGCCAGCAGCTTGTCAGGGCGGAACTATGGCTACACCTTC | TRBV5-8 | 14 | . | TRBJ1-2 | .
CASSREATNEKLFF | TGCGCCAGCAGCCGAGAAGCAACTAATGAAAAACTGTTTTTT | TRBV5-1 | 14 | . | TRBJ1-4 | .
CASSQPTGFYGYTF | TGTGCCAGCAGCCAACCGACAGGGTTCTATGGCTACACCTTC | TRBV4-2 | 14 | TRBD1 | TRBJ1-2 | few
CASGLQAIPYNEQFF | TGTGCCAGCGGATTACAGGCGATCCCCTACAATGAGCAGTTCTTC | TRBV6-1 | 15 | . | TRBJ2-1 | few
CAWSVEGTGEKLFF | TGTGCCTGGAGTGTTGAAGGGACAGGCGAAAAACTGTTTTTT | TRBV30 | 14 | TRBD1 | TRBJ1-4 | .
CASSGGLFSYNEQFF | TGCGCCAGCAGCGGGGGGTTATTTTCCTACAATGAGCAGTTCTTC | TRBV5-1 | 15 | . | TRBJ2-1 | few
CSATQYDEQFF | TGCAGCGCCACACAGTACGATGAGCAGTTCTTC | TRBV29-1 | 11 | . | TRBJ2-1 | few
CASSPSRGVGFEQYF | TGTGCCAGCAGCCCCTCCCGAGGAGTTGGCTTCGAGCAGTACTTC | TRBV6-5 | 15 | . | TRBJ2-7 | .
CASSDRGYQPQHF | TGTGCCAGCAGTGACAGGGGTTATCAGCCCCAGCATTTT | TRBV2 | 13 | . | TRBJ1-5 | many
CASSEFQDRTGRTGELFF | TGTGCCAGCAGTGAATTTCAGGATAGGACAGGGCGGACCGGGGAGCTGTTTTTT | TRBV25-1 | 18 | TRBD1 | TRBJ2-2 | .
CASSSLPSGGYTF | TGTGCCAGCAGTTCCCTCCCCTCGGGTGGCTACACCTTC | TRBV27 | 13 | . | TRBJ1-2 | few
CASSGIGTANYGYTF | TGTGCCAGCAGCGGAATTGGGACTGCTAACTATGGCTACACCTTC | TRBV5-6 | 15 | . | TRBJ1-2 | .
CASSQRGGQGYGYTF | TGTGCCAGCAGCCAGCGCGGGGGTCAGGGCTATGGCTACACCTTC | TRBV11-2 | 15 | . | TRBJ1-2 | few
CASSLNSGPSYEQYF | TGCGCCAGCAGCTTGAATAGCGGACCATCCTACGAGCAGTACTTC | TRBV5-1 | 15 | . | TRBJ2-7 | .
CASSPGQHSNQPQHF | TGTGCCAGCTCACCGGGACAACATAGCAATCAGCCCCAGCATTTT | TRBV18 | 15 | . | TRBJ1-5 | .
CASSLTQGVTGELFF | TGTGCCAGCAGCTTGACTCAGGGGGTCACCGGGGAGCTGTTTTTT | TRBV5-6 | 15 | TRBD1 | TRBJ2-2 | .
CASSASGTGYEKLFF | TGTGCCAGCAGCGCCTCCGGGACAGGGTATGAAAAACTGTTTTTT | TRBV9 | 15 | TRBD1 | TRBJ1-4 | few
CASSWGGQETQYF | TGTGCCAGCAGCTGGGGGGGACAAGAGACCCAGTACTTC | TRBV5-8 | 13 | TRBD2 | TRBJ2-5 | .
CASSYRIQGNEQFF | TGCGCCAGCAGCTACCGAATCCAGGGAAATGAGCAGTTCTTC | TRBV5-1 | 14 | . | TRBJ2-1 | .
CASSSIQGTQTQYF | TGTGCCAGCAGTTCCATACAGGGGACGCAGACCCAGTACTTC | TRBV28 | 14 | TRBD1 | TRBJ2-5 | few
CASSLGLAGDQWNTGELFF | TGCGCCAGCAGCTTAGGACTAGCGGGGGATCAATGGAACACCGGGGAGCTGTTTTTT | TRBV5-1 | 19 | TRBD2 | TRBJ2-2 | .
CASSPKTDMNTEAFF | TGTGCCAGCAGCCCCAAGACGGACATGAACACTGAAGCTTTCTTT | TRBV9 | 15 | . | TRBJ1-1 | .
CASSLDFTDTQYF | TGTGCCAGCAGTTTGGACTTCACAGATACGCAGTATTTT | TRBV27 | 13 | . | TRBJ2-3 | .
CASSQRQGSNEQFF | TGTGCCAGCAGTCAAAGGCAGGGAAGCAATGAGCAGTTCTTC | TRBV6-4 | 14 | . | TRBJ2-1 | .
CASSTTTNTEAFF | TGCGCCAGCAGCACGACTACCAACACTGAAGCTTTCTTT | TRBV5-1 | 13 | . | TRBJ1-1 | few
CASRASEYQETQYF | TGTGCCAGCAGGGCTAGCGAGTACCAAGAGACCCAGTACTTC | TRBV5-4 | 14 | . | TRBJ2-5 | .
CASSKDLGAGQGAGGYTF | TGTGCCAGCAGCAAAGATTTAGGGGCGGGACAGGGGGCCGGTGGCTACACCTTC | TRBV21-1 | 18 | . | TRBJ1-2 | few
CASSVDPSGSWSSTDTQYF | TGTGCCAGCAGCGTAGATCCTAGCGGGAGTTGGTCAAGCACAGATACGCAGTATTTT | TRBV9 | 19 | TRBD2 | TRBJ2-3 | .
CASSSREGNSPLHF | TGTGCCAGCAGTTCCAGGGAGGGCAATTCACCCCTCCACTTT | TRBV27 | 14 | . | TRBJ1-6 | .
CASSLAGDTDTQYF | TGTGCCAGCAGCTTAGCGGGAGACACAGATACGCAGTATTTT | TRBV11-2 | 14 | . | TRBJ2-3 | .
CAWIPTSSGTDTQYF | TGTGCCTGGATCCCGACTAGCTCCGGCACAGATACGCAGTATTTT | TRBV30 | 15 | TRBD2 | TRBJ2-3 | .
CASSLGGGGVTEAFF | TGTGCCAGCAGTTTAGGAGGGGGCGGGGTCACTGAAGCTTTCTTT | TRBV28 | 15 | TRBD1 | TRBJ1-1 | .
CSVDRVSGYTF | TGCAGCGTTGACAGGGTCAGTGGCTACACCTTC | TRBV29-1 | 11 | . | TRBJ1-2 | few
CALGQGALSEQFF | TGTGCCCTAGGCCAGGGGGCTCTATCTGAGCAGTTCTTC | TRBV5-4 | 13 | TRBD1 | TRBJ2-1 | .
CASSQESLAGAGQPQHF | TGTGCCAGCAGCCAAGAAAGTTTAGCGGGGGCCGGTCAGCCCCAGCATTTT | TRBV4-2 | 17 | . | TRBJ1-5 | few
CASSPGQGTPWSPLHF | TGTGCCAGCAGTCCCGGACAGGGAACACCTTGGTCACCCCTCCACTTT | TRBV2 | 16 | TRBD1 | TRBJ1-6 | few
CASSIQGAGETQYF | TGTGCCAGTAGTATACAGGGGGCTGGAGAGACCCAGTACTTC | TRBV19 | 14 | TRBD1 | TRBJ2-5 | few
CASSSTGVGNQPQHF | TGTGCCAGCAGCTCAACAGGGGTTGGCAATCAGCCCCAGCATTTT | TRBV28 | 15 | TRBD1 | TRBJ1-5 | .
CASSTRQTGPNSPLHF | TGTGCCAGCAGCACCCGACAGACAGGACCTAATTCACCCCTCCACTTT | TRBV5-4 | 16 | . | TRBJ1-6 | few
CASSVDTGQGNSPLHF | TGTGCCAGCAGTGTAGATACGGGACAGGGCAATTCACCCCTCCACTTT | TRBV6-1 | 16 | TRBD1 | TRBJ1-6 | .
CASSLAPSGGVADTQYF | TGTGCCAGCAGCTTAGCGCCTAGCGGGGGGGTTGCAGATACGCAGTATTTT | TRBV7-2 | 17 | TRBD2 | TRBJ2-3 | .
CASSRGVPEAFF | TGTGCCAGTAGCCGGGGAGTACCTGAAGCTTTCTTT | TRBV19 | 12 | . | TRBJ1-1 | few
CASSQLSRGRTGELFF | TGCGCCAGCAGCCAGCTAAGCAGGGGGCGAACCGGGGAGCTGTTTTTT | TRBV4-1 | 16 | TRBD1 | TRBJ2-2 | .
CASSLDRVQKLFF | TGTGCCAGCAGCTTGGACAGGGTGCAAAAACTGTTTTTT | TRBV5-4 | 13 | . | TRBJ1-4 | .
CASTNIEEGLSEQYF | TGTGCCAGCACTAACATTGAAGAGGGTTTGAGCGAGCAGTACTTC | TRBV6-6 | 15 | . | TRBJ2-7 | few
CAISTDRDEAFF | TGTGCCATCAGCACCGACAGAGACGAAGCTTTCTTT | TRBV10-3 | 12 | . | TRBJ1-1 | .
CASSTPGQGLEAFF | TGTGCCAGCAGTACCCCGGGACAGGGACTTGAAGCTTTCTTT | TRBV6-5 | 14 | TRBD1 | TRBJ1-1 | .